The rows below give T cell receptor beta chains drawn from one sample of a study of T cells in Graves' hyperthyroidism and ophthalmopathy. TCRdb re-called the multiplex PCR reads through MiXCR, storing one row per CDR3 protein. Of about 640,000 distinct CDR3 sequences listed, less than 25% are singletons. The sequencing input was blood. The origin of the receptors is a young man with Graves' ophthalmopathy. Both conserved end residues are part of each CDR3. Each record gives: clone size, D gene, J gene, V gene, CDR3 DNA, CDR3 protein. A D gene is named only where the DNA matches it firmly. For some rows the clone size is stated as once, few or many, or as a class when expanded; others skip it.

many,NA,TRBJ1-1,TRBV30,TGTGCCTGGAGTGTACCGGCAGGGAAGGCGAACACTGAAGCTTTCTTT,CAWSVPAGKANTEAFF
NA,TRBD1,TRBJ1-5,TRBV28,TGTGCCAGCAGGTCGGGACAGTTCAATCAGCCCCAGCATTTT,CASRSGQFNQPQHF
NA,NA,TRBJ2-1,TRBV12-3/TRBV12-4,TGTGCCAGTTGCAGCCTCTCCAATGAGCAGTTCTTC,CASCSLSNEQFF
once,NA,TRBJ2-1,TRBV12-3/TRBV12-4,TGTGCCAGCAGTCCTTTGCTAGGGACATTGGGGGGTGAGCAGTTCTTC,CASSPLLGTLGGEQFF
NA,NA,TRBJ2-1,TRBV5-1,TGCGCCAGCAGCTCCGGGAACTTAGACAATGAGCAGTTCTTC,CASSSGNLDNEQFF
many,NA,TRBJ2-1,TRBV7-2,TGTGCCAGCAGCTTAGTTCGGGACACCTACAATGAGCAGTTCTTC,CASSLVRDTYNEQFF
NA,TRBD2,TRBJ2-2,TRBV6-4,TGTGCCAGCAGTTACTCGTACCCTAGCGGGGGACTACAACTGGGGGAGCTGTTTTTT,CASSYSYPSGGLQLGELFF
few,NA,TRBJ2-7,TRBV3-1,TGTGCCAGCAGCCAAGTGGGTAACGGAGACAAGCAGTACTTC,CASSQVGNGDKQYF
few,TRBD1,TRBJ2-2,TRBV6-1,TGTGCCAGCAGCGCGGGACAGGGGGGCACCGGGGAGCTGTTTTTT,CASSAGQGGTGELFF
NA,NA,TRBJ2-1,TRBV13,TGTGCCAGCACCCTTGAGAGGGACGAGCAGTTCTTC,CASTLERDEQFF
NA,NA,TRBJ1-3,TRBV12-3/TRBV12-4,TGTGCCAGCAGTTTCTTGGGATTCGCCAACACCATATATTTT,CASSFLGFANTIYF
NA,TRBD1,TRBJ1-1,TRBV3-1,TGTGCCAGCAGCCTAGGACAGGGCAGGCGGTACACTGAAGCTTTCTTT,CASSLGQGRRYTEAFF
NA,NA,TRBJ2-7,TRBV19,TGTGCCAGTAGTATGGCGGTCTCCTACGAGCAGTACTTC,CASSMAVSYEQYF
few,NA,TRBJ1-5,TRBV4-1,TGCGCCAGCAGCCAAGTCGGGGCCGGGCTACCAGGCCAGCATTTT,CASSQVGAGLPGQHF
NA,NA,TRBJ2-5,TRBV12-3/TRBV12-4,TGTGCCAGCAGTTTTTACAGGGAGGCCCAGTACTTC,CASSFYREAQYF
many,NA,TRBJ2-7,TRBV7-9,TGTGCCAGCAGCTTTTCGGCGAGCTCCTACGAGCAGTACTTC,CASSFSASSYEQYF
NA,NA,TRBJ1-1,TRBV5-5,TGTGCCAGCAGCATTGGGGACCGCCTAATGAACACTGAAGCTTTCTTT,CASSIGDRLMNTEAFF
NA,TRBD2,TRBJ2-1,TRBV5-6,TGTGCCAGCAGTTTCCCTAGCGGGGACTACAATGAGCAGTTCTTC,CASSFPSGDYNEQFF
NA,NA,TRBJ1-1,TRBV2,TGTGCCAGCAGAGCCGACAGTACGATCTCTGAAGCTTTCTTT,CASRADSTISEAFF
few,TRBD1,TRBJ1-2,TRBV5-1,TGCGCCAGCAGCTCGACAGGGGAAGACTATGGCTACACCTTC,CASSSTGEDYGYTF
many,TRBD2,TRBJ2-7,TRBV11-2,TGTGCCAGCAGCTTATGGAGCGGGAGGACCTACGAGCAGTACTTC,CASSLWSGRTYEQYF
many,NA,TRBJ1-1,TRBV7-8,TGTGCCAGCAGCTTAGCGCGGGGGGCCCTGAACACTGAAGCTTTCTTT,CASSLARGALNTEAFF
NA,TRBD2,TRBJ2-7,TRBV12-3/TRBV12-4,TGTGCCAGCAGTTATAGCGGGACTGCCGAGCAGTACTTC,CASSYSGTAEQYF
few,TRBD2,TRBJ2-7,TRBV6-1,TGTGCCAGCAGTATACTAGCGGGAGACGAGCAGTACTTC,CASSILAGDEQYF
NA,TRBD1,TRBJ1-1,TRBV5-1,TGCGCCAGCAGCAACGGACAGGGGAGTGATGAAGCTTTCTTT,CASSNGQGSDEAFF
many,NA,TRBJ1-1,TRBV7-2,TGTGCCAGCAGCTTAGTCACGGGGAACACTGAAGCTTTCTTT,CASSLVTGNTEAFF
few,TRBD2,TRBJ2-7,TRBV6-1,TGTGCCAGCAGTACAGGGCCGGGACTAGCGGGAGGCTACGAGCAGTACTTC,CASSTGPGLAGGYEQYF
many,TRBD1,TRBJ2-7,TRBV29-1,TGCAGCGTTACGGGACAGGGGGTTCGCTACGAGCAGTACTTC,CSVTGQGVRYEQYF
few,NA,TRBJ2-7,TRBV27,TGTGCCAGCAGTGTAAATGCCGGTGGCGAGCAGTACTTC,CASSVNAGGEQYF
few,NA,TRBJ1-4,TRBV13,TGTGCCAGCAGCTTAGCCCGACAGGATAATGAAAAACTGTTTTTT,CASSLARQDNEKLFF
few,TRBD1,TRBJ2-7,TRBV27,TGTGCCAGCAGACGACAGGGTCTCCTCCCGGTGGGATCCGAGCAGTACTTC,CASRRQGLLPVGSEQYF
many,NA,TRBJ2-7,TRBV3-1,TGTGCCAGCAGCCAAGAACTCCATCCCTCCAGCTACGAGCAGTACTTC,CASSQELHPSSYEQYF
many,NA,TRBJ2-7,TRBV7-8,TGTGCCAGCAGCTTCGGGACTTTGTGGTCCTACGAGCAGTACTTC,CASSFGTLWSYEQYF
many,NA,TRBJ2-7,TRBV29-1,TGCAGCGTTGAAGGGACGCCCGGGAGCTCCTACGAGCAGTACTTC,CSVEGTPGSSYEQYF
few,NA,TRBJ2-5,TRBV28,TGTGCCAGCAGTCCGATCACATTCAGGGCCCGCGAGGGGACCCAGTACTTC,CASSPITFRAREGTQYF